This T cell receptor beta chain was found in a study of T cells in Graves' hyperthyroidism and ophthalmopathy. RNA transcripts were the template for amplifying TCR beta CDR3 regions. The HTBI set primed first-round TCR CDR3 RT-PCR. From the multiplex PCR reads, TCRdb called clonotypes with MiXCR, one entry per CDR3 protein. The table has around 250,000 distinct CDR3 sequences, just over 14% seen once. This clonotype was seen many times. CDR3 length equals 16 residues. Germline V gene sequence: CDR1 SGHVS, CDR2 FQNEAQ. V lost 1 base, J lost 0 bases, and 11 bases lay in between. The chain combines TRBV7-8 with TRBJ2-3; D gene unclear. The receptor comes from a woman aged 40 to 49 with Graves' hyperthyroidism that later progressed to Graves' ophthalmopathy. Sequencing was carried out using blood. This CDR3 is CASSLVQSASTDTQYF. The CDR3 DNA reads TGTGCCAGCAGCTTAGTCCAGTCCGCTAGCACAGATACGCAGTATTTT.